This is a list of T cell receptor beta chains from one sample in a study of Ad26.COV2.S vaccination and SARS-CoV-2 variants. Profiled with immunoSEQ multiplex PCR; TCRdb holds only in-frame clones, not every one. The sample includes about 400,000 clones, 70% to 90% of them seen just once. The sample was peripheral blood, taken in a trial of Ad26.COV2.S vaccine versus placebo. Receptor source: a person aged 18-65 years who received the Ad26.COV2.S COVID-19 vaccine or a placebo. CDR3s include the opening cysteine and the closing phenylalanine or tryptophan. The D gene is left open where the match is weak. Size tells how often a clone was seen (once, few, many) or the class of an expanded clone, and some rows leave it out.

j_gene: TRBJ2-7; d_gene: TRBD2; v_gene: TRBV5-1; abundance: NA; CDR3aa: CASSLGGTSGGSYEQYF; CDR3nt: TGCGCCAGCAGCTTGGGAGGGACTAGCGGGGGCTCCTACGAGCAGTACTTC
j_gene: TRBJ2-1; d_gene: NA; v_gene: TRBV13; abundance: NA; CDR3aa: CASTGGGNEQFF; CDR3nt: TGTGCCAGCACCGGTGGGGGCAATGAGCAGTTCTTC
j_gene: TRBJ1-3; d_gene: NA; v_gene: TRBV15; abundance: NA; CDR3aa: CATSERQRPGNTIYF; CDR3nt: TGTGCCACCAGCGAGCGACAGCGTCCTGGAAACACCATATATTTT
j_gene: TRBJ2-5; d_gene: TRBD1; v_gene: TRBV7-9; abundance: NA; CDR3aa: CASSPLGDREETQYF; CDR3nt: TGTGCCAGCAGCCCCCTGGGGGACAGGGAAGAGACCCAGTACTTC
j_gene: TRBJ2-3; d_gene: NA; v_gene: TRBV5-6; abundance: NA; CDR3aa: CASTGQSRTDTQYF; CDR3nt: TGTGCCAGCACCGGGCAGTCAAGGACAGATACGCAGTATTTT
j_gene: TRBJ2-3; d_gene: NA; v_gene: TRBV6-5; abundance: NA; CDR3aa: CASSYRGTSLDTQYF; CDR3nt: TGTGCCAGCAGTTACCGTGGGACTTCACTAGATACGCAGTATTTT
j_gene: TRBJ2-7; d_gene: TRBD1; v_gene: TRBV19; abundance: NA; CDR3aa: CASSIGPQGQRSYEQYF; CDR3nt: TGTGCCAGTAGTATAGGACCACAGGGGCAGCGCTCCTACGAGCAGTACTTC
j_gene: TRBJ2-7; d_gene: NA; v_gene: TRBV10-2; abundance: NA; CDR3aa: CASSLGGEQYF; CDR3nt: TGCGCCAGCAGCCTAGGTGGCGAGCAGTACTTC
j_gene: TRBJ1-1; d_gene: NA; v_gene: TRBV29-1; abundance: NA; CDR3aa: CSGNTGNTEAFF; CDR3nt: TGCAGCGGTAATACAGGGAACACTGAAGCTTTCTTT
j_gene: TRBJ2-3; d_gene: NA; v_gene: TRBV28; abundance: NA; CDR3aa: CASSPLTWDTQYF; CDR3nt: TGTGCCAGCAGTCCCCTAACATGGGATACGCAGTATTTT
j_gene: TRBJ2-3; d_gene: TRBD2; v_gene: TRBV15; abundance: NA; CDR3aa: CATSRGPEGGRTDTQYF; CDR3nt: TGTGCCACCAGCAGAGGGCCAGAGGGAGGGCGTACAGATACGCAGTATTTT
j_gene: TRBJ2-2; d_gene: NA; v_gene: TRBV5-5; abundance: NA; CDR3aa: CASSLSQNTGELFF; CDR3nt: TGTGCCAGCAGCTTGTCACAGAACACCGGGGAGCTGTTTTTT
j_gene: TRBJ2-1; d_gene: TRBD2; v_gene: TRBV28; abundance: NA; CDR3aa: CASSPSGLAGYNEQFF; CDR3nt: TGTGCCAGCAGTCCTTCGGGACTAGCGGGGTACAATGAGCAGTTCTTC
j_gene: TRBJ1-6; d_gene: TRBD1; v_gene: TRBV28; abundance: NA; CDR3aa: CASSPADRDDRPLHF; CDR3nt: TGTGCCAGCAGTCCGGCGGACAGGGACGACCGACCCCTCCACTTT
j_gene: TRBJ1-1; d_gene: NA; v_gene: TRBV6-1; abundance: NA; CDR3aa: CASSEGWWNTEAFF; CDR3nt: TGTGCCAGCAGTGAAGGGTGGTGGAACACTGAAGCTTTCTTT
j_gene: TRBJ1-2; d_gene: NA; v_gene: TRBV4-3; abundance: NA; CDR3aa: CASSQEKTDNYGYTF; CDR3nt: TGCGCCAGCAGCCAAGAGAAGACGGATAACTATGGCTACACCTTC
j_gene: TRBJ2-7; d_gene: TRBD1; v_gene: TRBV7-3; abundance: NA; CDR3aa: CASSLAGQGYEQYF; CDR3nt: TGTGCCAGCAGCTTAGCAGGACAGGGCTACGAGCAGTACTTC
j_gene: TRBJ2-5; d_gene: TRBD1; v_gene: TRBV11-3; abundance: NA; CDR3aa: CASSSDRVQETQYF; CDR3nt: TGTGCCAGCAGCTCAGACAGGGTACAAGAGACCCAGTACTTC
j_gene: TRBJ2-1; d_gene: TRBD2; v_gene: TRBV19; abundance: NA; CDR3aa: CASSTISGNSYNEQFF; CDR3nt: TGTGCCAGTAGTACCATTAGCGGGAACTCCTACAATGAGCAGTTCTTC
j_gene: TRBJ2-1; d_gene: TRBD2; v_gene: TRBV19; abundance: NA; CDR3aa: CASSRSGRVGNEQFF; CDR3nt: TGTGCCAGTAGTAGGAGCGGGAGAGTCGGGAATGAGCAGTTCTTC
j_gene: TRBJ2-5; d_gene: NA; v_gene: TRBV30; abundance: NA; CDR3aa: CAWSPSGQKQETQYF; CDR3nt: TGTGCCTGGAGTCCCAGCGGACAGAAACAAGAGACCCAGTACTTC
j_gene: TRBJ2-2; d_gene: NA; v_gene: TRBV18; abundance: NA; CDR3aa: CASSPGLTGELFF; CDR3nt: TGTGCCAGCTCACCTGGACTCACCGGGGAGCTGTTTTTT
j_gene: TRBJ1-1; d_gene: NA; v_gene: TRBV11-3; abundance: NA; CDR3aa: CASSTREENTEAFF; CDR3nt: TGTGCCAGCAGTACACGGGAGGAGAACACTGAAGCTTTCTTT
j_gene: TRBJ2-1; d_gene: NA; v_gene: TRBV7-2; abundance: NA; CDR3aa: CASTFTGEGEQFF; CDR3nt: TGTGCCAGCACCTTCACGGGAGAGGGTGAGCAGTTCTTC
j_gene: TRBJ2-7; d_gene: TRBD2; v_gene: TRBV4-3; abundance: NA; CDR3aa: CASSRGTSDRGEQYF; CDR3nt: TGCGCCAGCAGCCGAGGGACTAGCGACCGGGGAGAGCAGTACTTC
j_gene: TRBJ2-7; d_gene: NA; v_gene: TRBV15; abundance: NA; CDR3aa: CATSRSGEYYEQYF; CDR3nt: TGTGCCACCAGCAGATCCGGAGAGTACTACGAGCAGTACTTC
j_gene: TRBJ2-1; d_gene: NA; v_gene: TRBV28; abundance: NA; CDR3aa: CASSFSLSSYNEQFF; CDR3nt: TGTGCCAGCAGTTTTAGCCTTAGCTCCTACAATGAGCAGTTCTTC
j_gene: TRBJ2-2; d_gene: TRBD1; v_gene: TRBV7-8; abundance: NA; CDR3aa: CASRDRDVPGELFF; CDR3nt: TGTGCTAGTCGGGACAGGGATGTCCCCGGGGAGCTGTTTTTT
j_gene: TRBJ2-7; d_gene: TRBD1; v_gene: TRBV5-1; abundance: NA; CDR3aa: CASSWTGTGPYEQYF; CDR3nt: TGCGCCAGCAGCTGGACCGGGACAGGCCCCTACGAGCAGTACTTC
j_gene: TRBJ2-1; d_gene: NA; v_gene: TRBV9; abundance: NA; CDR3aa: CASSVSGHSSYNEQFF; CDR3nt: TGTGCCAGCAGCGTCAGCGGACATAGCTCCTACAATGAGCAGTTCTTC
j_gene: TRBJ2-3; d_gene: NA; v_gene: TRBV30; abundance: NA; CDR3aa: CAWSSVRGLDTQYF; CDR3nt: TGTGCCTGGAGCTCGGTTCGGGGATTAGATACGCAGTATTTT
j_gene: TRBJ2-1; d_gene: NA; v_gene: TRBV4-1; abundance: NA; CDR3aa: CASSQDNGNEQFF; CDR3nt: TGCGCCAGCAGCCAAGATAATGGGAATGAGCAGTTCTTC
j_gene: TRBJ2-2; d_gene: NA; v_gene: TRBV7-3; abundance: NA; CDR3aa: CASSSSLAGSGELFF; CDR3nt: TGTGCCAGCAGCTCCTCCCTAGCAGGGTCCGGGGAGCTGTTTTTT
j_gene: TRBJ1-5; d_gene: TRBD1; v_gene: TRBV6-6; abundance: few; CDR3aa: CASSRASQGGVSQPQHF; CDR3nt: TGTGCCAGCAGTCGCGCGAGTCAGGGGGGCGTTTCTCAGCCCCAGCATTTT
j_gene: TRBJ1-5; d_gene: NA; v_gene: TRBV11-3; abundance: NA; CDR3aa: CASSPGQFGNQPQHF; CDR3nt: TGTGCCAGCAGCCCAGGACAGTTTGGCAATCAGCCCCAGCATTTT
j_gene: TRBJ2-6; d_gene: NA; v_gene: TRBV18; abundance: once; CDR3aa: CASSPTHGGANVLTF; CDR3nt: TGTGCCAGCTCACCTACTCATGGAGGGGCCAACGTCCTGACTTTC
j_gene: TRBJ2-2; d_gene: TRBD1; v_gene: TRBV19; abundance: NA; CDR3aa: CATIPGQGSGELFF; CDR3nt: TGTGCCACGATTCCGGGACAGGGGTCAGGGGAGCTGTTTTTT
j_gene: TRBJ1-1; d_gene: TRBD1; v_gene: TRBV2; abundance: NA; CDR3aa: CASSQGEITEAFF; CDR3nt: TGTGCCAGCAGTCAGGGGGAGATCACTGAAGCTTTCTTT
j_gene: TRBJ1-1; d_gene: NA; v_gene: TRBV2; abundance: NA; CDR3aa: CASIPGRDRAFF; CDR3nt: TGTGCCAGCATACCCGGCCGGGACCGGGCTTTCTTT
j_gene: TRBJ2-7; d_gene: TRBD2; v_gene: TRBV9; abundance: NA; CDR3aa: CASSVGTSGRVYEQYF; CDR3nt: TGTGCCAGCAGCGTGGGGACTAGCGGGAGAGTCTACGAGCAGTACTTC
j_gene: TRBJ1-5; d_gene: NA; v_gene: TRBV4-1; abundance: NA; CDR3aa: CASSQHPGVSNQPQHF; CDR3nt: TGCGCCAGCAGCCAGCACCCAGGGGTTAGCAATCAGCCCCAGCATTTT